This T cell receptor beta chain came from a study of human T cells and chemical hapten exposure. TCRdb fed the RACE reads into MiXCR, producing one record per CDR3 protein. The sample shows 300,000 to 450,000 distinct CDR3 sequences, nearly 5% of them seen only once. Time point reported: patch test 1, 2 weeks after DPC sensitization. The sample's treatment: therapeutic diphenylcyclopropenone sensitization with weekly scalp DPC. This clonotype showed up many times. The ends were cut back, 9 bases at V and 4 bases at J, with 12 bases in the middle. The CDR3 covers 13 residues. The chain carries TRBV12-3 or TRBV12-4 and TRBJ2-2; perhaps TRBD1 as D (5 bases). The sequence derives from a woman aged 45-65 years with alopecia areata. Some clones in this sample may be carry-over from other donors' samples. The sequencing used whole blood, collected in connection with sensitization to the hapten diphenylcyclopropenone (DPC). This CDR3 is CASSGFTTGELFF. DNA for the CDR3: TGTGCCAGTTCAGGGTTCACCACCGGGGAGCTGTTTTTT.